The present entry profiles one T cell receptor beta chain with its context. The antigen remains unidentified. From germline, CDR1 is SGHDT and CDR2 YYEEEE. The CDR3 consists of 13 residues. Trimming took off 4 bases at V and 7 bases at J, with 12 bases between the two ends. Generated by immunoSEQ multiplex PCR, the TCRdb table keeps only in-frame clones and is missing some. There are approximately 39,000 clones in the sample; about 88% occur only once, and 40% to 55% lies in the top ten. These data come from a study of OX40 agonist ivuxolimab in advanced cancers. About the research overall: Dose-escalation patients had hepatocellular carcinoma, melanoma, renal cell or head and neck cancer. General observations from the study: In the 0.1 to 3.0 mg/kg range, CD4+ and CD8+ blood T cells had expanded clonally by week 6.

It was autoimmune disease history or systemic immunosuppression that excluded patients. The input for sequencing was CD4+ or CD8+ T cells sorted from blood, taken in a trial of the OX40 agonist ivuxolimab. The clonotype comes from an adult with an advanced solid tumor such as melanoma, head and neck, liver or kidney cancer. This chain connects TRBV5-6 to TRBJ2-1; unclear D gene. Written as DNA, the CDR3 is TGTGCCAGCAGCCACGGTGTTGGTAATGAGCAGTTCTTC. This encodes CASSHGVGNEQFF.